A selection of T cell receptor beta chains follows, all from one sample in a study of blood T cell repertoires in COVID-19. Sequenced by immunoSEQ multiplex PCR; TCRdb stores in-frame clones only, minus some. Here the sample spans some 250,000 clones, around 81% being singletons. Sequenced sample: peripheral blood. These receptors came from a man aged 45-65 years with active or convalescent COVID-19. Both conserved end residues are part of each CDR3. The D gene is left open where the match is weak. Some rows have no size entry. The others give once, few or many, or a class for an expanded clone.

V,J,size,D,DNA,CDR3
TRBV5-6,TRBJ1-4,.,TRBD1,TGTGCCAGCAGCAAAGACAGGGGGCGGGCAACTAATGAAAAACTGTTTTTT,CASSKDRGRATNEKLFF
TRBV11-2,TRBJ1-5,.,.,TGTGCCAGCAGCTTAGTCGGGGGGATGGCTAATCAGCCCCAGCATTTT,CASSLVGGMANQPQHF
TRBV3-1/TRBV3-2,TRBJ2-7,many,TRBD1,TGTGCCAGCAGCGAGGACAGGGGCCGCGAGCAGTACTTC,CASSEDRGREQYF
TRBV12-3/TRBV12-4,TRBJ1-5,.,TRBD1,TGTGCCAGCAGAAGACAGGGGGGACAGCCCCAGCATTTT,CASRRQGGQPQHF
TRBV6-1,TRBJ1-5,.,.,TGTGCCAGCAGTGAACTGGGAGTCTCTGGCAATCAGCCCCAGCATTTT,CASSELGVSGNQPQHF
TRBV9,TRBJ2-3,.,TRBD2,TGTGCCAGCAGCCCGCAGGGGGTTAGCGGGGGAGCAAGAGATACGCAGTATTTT,CASSPQGVSGGARDTQYF
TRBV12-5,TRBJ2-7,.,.,TGTGCTAGTGGTTTGGGCCCGAGCTACGAGCAGTACTTC,CASGLGPSYEQYF
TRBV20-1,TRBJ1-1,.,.,TGCAGTGCTAGTCTAGGTTTGAACACTGAAGCTTTCTTT,CSASLGLNTEAFF
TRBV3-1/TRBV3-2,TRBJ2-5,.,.,TGTGCCAGCAGCACACTTGTAGCGGAGACCCAGTACTTC,CASSTLVAETQYF
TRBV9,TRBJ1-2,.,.,TGTGCCAGCAGCGTAGCTGGGGGGGCCGGGGGCTACACCTTC,CASSVAGGAGGYTF
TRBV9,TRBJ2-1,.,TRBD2,TGTGCCAGCAGCGTAGGGCAGCGGGGGGGCAATGAGCAGTTCTTC,CASSVGQRGGNEQFF